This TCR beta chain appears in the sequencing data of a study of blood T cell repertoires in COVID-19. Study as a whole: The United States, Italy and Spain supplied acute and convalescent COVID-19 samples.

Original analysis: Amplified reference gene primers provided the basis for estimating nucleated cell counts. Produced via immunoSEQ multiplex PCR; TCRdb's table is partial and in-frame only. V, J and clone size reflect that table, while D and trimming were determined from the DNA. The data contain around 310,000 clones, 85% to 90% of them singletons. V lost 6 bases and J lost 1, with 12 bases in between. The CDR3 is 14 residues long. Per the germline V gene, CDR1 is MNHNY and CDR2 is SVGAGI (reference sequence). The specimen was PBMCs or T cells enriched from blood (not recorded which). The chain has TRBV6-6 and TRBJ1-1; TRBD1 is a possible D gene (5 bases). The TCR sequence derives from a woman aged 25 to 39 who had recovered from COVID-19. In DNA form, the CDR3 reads TGTGCCAGCAGGATGACAGACCGGAACACTGAAGCTTTCTTT. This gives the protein CASRMTDRNTEAFF.